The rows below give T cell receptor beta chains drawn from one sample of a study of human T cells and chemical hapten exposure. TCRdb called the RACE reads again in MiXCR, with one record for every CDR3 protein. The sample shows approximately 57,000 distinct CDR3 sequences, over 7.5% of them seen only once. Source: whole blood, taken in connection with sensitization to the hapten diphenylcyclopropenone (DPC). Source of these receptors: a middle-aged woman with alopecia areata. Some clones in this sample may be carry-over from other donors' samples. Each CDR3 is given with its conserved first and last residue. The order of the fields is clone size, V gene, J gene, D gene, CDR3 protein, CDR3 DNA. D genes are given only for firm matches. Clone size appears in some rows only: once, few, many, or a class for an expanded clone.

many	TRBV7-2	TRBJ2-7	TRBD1	CASSRGQGTYEQYF	TGTGCCAGCAGCCGGGGACAGGGAACCTACGAGCAGTACTTC
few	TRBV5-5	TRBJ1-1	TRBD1	CASSEETGARTEAFF	TGTGCCAGCAGCGAGGAGACAGGGGCGAGAACTGAAGCTTTCTTT
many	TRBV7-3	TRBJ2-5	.	CASSGGGQETQYF	TGTGCCAGCTCGGGTGGTGGTCAAGAGACCCAGTACTTC
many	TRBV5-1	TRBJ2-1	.	CASSLTRDSYNEQFF	TGCGCCAGCAGCCTCACACGAGACTCCTACAATGAGCAGTTCTTC
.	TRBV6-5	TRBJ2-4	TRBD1	CASRKQGVSAKNIQYF	TGTGCCAGCAGGAAACAGGGGGTCTCGGCCAAAAACATTCAGTACTTC
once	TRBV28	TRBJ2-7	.	CASSLYSYEQYF	TGTGCCAGCAGTCTCTACTCCTACGAGCAGTACTTC
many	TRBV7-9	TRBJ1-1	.	CASSPDGVVTEAFF	TGTGCCAGCAGCCCCGACGGGGTGGTCACTGAAGCTTTCTTT
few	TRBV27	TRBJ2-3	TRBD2	CASSLRGGGAQGTQYF	TGTGCCAGCAGTCTCCGGGGCGGGGGGGCACAGGGTACGCAGTATTTT
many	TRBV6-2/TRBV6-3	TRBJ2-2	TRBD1	CASSYPGGSGELFF	TGTGCCAGCAGTTACCCAGGGGGATCCGGGGAGCTGTTTTTT
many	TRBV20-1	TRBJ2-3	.	CSLRRAGRLDTQYF	TGCAGCCTTCGGCGGGCAGGGCGGTTAGATACGCAGTATTTT
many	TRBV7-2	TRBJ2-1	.	CASTSPPVDEQFF	TGTGCCAGCACCTCACCCCCGGTGGATGAGCAGTTCTTC
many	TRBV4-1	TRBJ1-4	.	CASSRVTNEKLFF	TGCGCCAGCAGCCGAGTAACTAATGAAAAACTGTTTTTT
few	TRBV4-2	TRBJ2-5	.	CASSPARQGPEETQYF	TGTGCCAGCAGCCCGGCTCGGCAGGGACCGGAAGAGACCCAGTACTTC
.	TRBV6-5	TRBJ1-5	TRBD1	CASRPRQGQPQHF	TGTGCCAGCAGACCACGACAGGGTCAGCCCCAGCATTTT
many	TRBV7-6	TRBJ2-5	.	CASSSERGTQYF	TGTGCCAGCAGCTCCGAAAGAGGGACCCAGTACTTC